This T cell receptor (beta chain) was recovered during a study of identical twins. Study findings and constraints: Clonotypes of the beta chain that were abundant in cord blood carried fewer insertions (memory repertoires showed none). Possibly, invariant MAIT and iNKT cells partly confounded zero-insertion analyses.

TCRdb redid the calling of the 5' RACE reads with MiXCR, one entry per CDR3 protein. The sample lists about 260,000 distinct CDR3 sequences; roughly 7% were seen once. The V gene's germline CDR1 is LNHNV and CDR2 YYDKDF (reference sequence). With 3 bases clipped from V and 0 bases from J, the junction kept 1 base outside the gene matches. The CDR3 consists of 14 residues. All donors were healthy Caucasians. This clonotype was seen ten or more times. The antigen is undetermined. Another study also made use of these data, one on yellow fever vaccine responses in identical twins.

This sequence was found in a woman aged 18-29 years in good health. Sequenced: memory (CD45RO+) T cells sorted from blood. The chain employs TRBV15 and TRBJ2-7, with 8 bases that match TRBD1. CDR3 region: CATSRDRASYEQYF. The CDR3 coding sequence is TGTGCCACCAGCAGGGACAGGGCCTCCTACGAGCAGTACTTC.